These 5 T cell receptor beta chains came from one sample sequenced in a study of T cell repertoires in cytomegalovirus infection. Their antigen targets remain unknown. TCRdb redid the calling of the reads with MiXCR, one entry per CDR3 protein. The sample comprises about 110,000 distinct CDR3 sequences, 10% of which are singletons, and over 25% rests with the top ten. Sequenced sample: PBMCs, sequenced either directly or after in vitro stimulation (not recorded which). The receptors were gathered from a human donor in good health (CMV status not recorded). Some clones in this sample may be carry-over from other donors' samples.

There are a few counts of this clonotype. This sequence joins TRBV7-2 and TRBJ2-7; D remains ambiguous. The V gene's germline CDR1 is SGHTA and CDR2 FQGNSA. This CDR3 is 14 amino acids long. The V gene lost 5 bases and the J gene lost 7 bases, with 18 bases spanning the gap. The CDR3 DNA follows: TGTGCCAGCAGCCAAAGCGCTCATCTCGGGGAGCAGTACGTC. Translation gives CASSQSAHLGEQYV.

This clonotype was observed many times. The chain has TRBV11-2 and TRBJ2-3; 9 bases fit TRBD1. The J segment lost 3 bases and the V segment lost 5 bases, leaving 6 bases of the junction unmatched. This CDR3 is 15 amino acids long. Germline assignment: CDR1 SGHAT and CDR2 FQNNGV. The CDR3 nucleotides are TGTGCCAGCAGCCCCCCGGACAGGGGAACAGATACGCAGTATTTT. Protein: CASSPPDRGTDTQYF. The full variable domain, with the rest looked up from reference TRBV11-2 and TRBJ2-3, is EAGVAQSPRYKIIEKRQSVAFWCNPISGHATLYWYQQILGQGPKLLIQFQNNGVVDDSQLPKDRFSAERLKGVDSTLKIQPAKLEDSAVYLCASSPPDRGTDTQYFGPGTRLTVL.

This clonotype showed up many times. This chain joins TRBV18 and TRBJ2-5; no clear D gene. The CDR3 is 14 amino acids. Germline lookup yields CDR1 KGHSH and CDR2 LQKENI. V was clipped by 4 bases and J by 5 bases, with 14 bases between them. This chain's CDR3 is CASSLKAKAETQYF. DNA of the CDR3: TGTGCCAGCTCACTTAAGGCGAAGGCGGAGACCCAGTACTTC.

This clonotype was seen ten or more times. The gene calls are TRBV5-8 and TRBJ2-6, with a tentative D call TRBD1 (5 bases). V gave up 2 bases and J gave up 1 base, with 7 bases separating them. The CDR3 is 15 amino acids. Germline-derived CDR1 and CDR2 are SGHTS and YDEGEE. The DNA for the CDR3 is TGTGCCAGCAGCTTCAGGGTTTCTGGGGCCAACGTCCTGACTTTC. Its translation is CASSFRVSGANVLTF.

There are many counts of this clonotype. The chain links TRBV7-2 to TRBJ2-5; 9 nucleotides match TRBD2. Germline CDR1 SGHTA, CDR2 FQGNSA. The CDR3 has 17 amino acids. Trimming at V came to 2 bases and at J to 4 bases, leaving 11 bases not matched to a gene. The CDR3 here is CASSLPTLAGVGETQYF. The CDR3 DNA reads TGTGCCAGCAGCTTACCGACCTTAGCGGGAGTCGGAGAGACCCAGTACTTC.